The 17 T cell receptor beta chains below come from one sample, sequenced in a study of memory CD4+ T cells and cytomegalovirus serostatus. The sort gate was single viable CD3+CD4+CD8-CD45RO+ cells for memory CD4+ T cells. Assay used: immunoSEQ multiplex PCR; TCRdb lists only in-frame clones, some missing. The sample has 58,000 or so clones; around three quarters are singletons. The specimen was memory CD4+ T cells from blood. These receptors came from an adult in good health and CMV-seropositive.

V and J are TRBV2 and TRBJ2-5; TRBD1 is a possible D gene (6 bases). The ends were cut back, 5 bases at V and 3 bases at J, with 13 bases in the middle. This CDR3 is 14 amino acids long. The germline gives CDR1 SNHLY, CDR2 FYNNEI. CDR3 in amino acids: CASSPQGWEETQYF. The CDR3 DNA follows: TGTGCCAGCAGTCCACAGGGCTGGGAAGAGACCCAGTACTTC.

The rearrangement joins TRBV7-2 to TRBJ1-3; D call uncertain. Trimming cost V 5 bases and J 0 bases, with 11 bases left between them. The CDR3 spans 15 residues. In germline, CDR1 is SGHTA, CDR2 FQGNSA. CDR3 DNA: TGTGCCAGCAGCCCCGGGAGCCTCTCTGGAAACACCATATATTTT. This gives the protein CASSPGSLSGNTIYF.

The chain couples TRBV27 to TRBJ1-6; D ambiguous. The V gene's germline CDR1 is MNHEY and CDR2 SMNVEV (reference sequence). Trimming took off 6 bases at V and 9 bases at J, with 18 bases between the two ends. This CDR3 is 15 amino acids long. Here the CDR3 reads CASRSPERLGSPLHF. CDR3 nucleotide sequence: TGTGCCAGCAGAAGCCCAGAACGGCTAGGTTCACCCCTCCACTTT.

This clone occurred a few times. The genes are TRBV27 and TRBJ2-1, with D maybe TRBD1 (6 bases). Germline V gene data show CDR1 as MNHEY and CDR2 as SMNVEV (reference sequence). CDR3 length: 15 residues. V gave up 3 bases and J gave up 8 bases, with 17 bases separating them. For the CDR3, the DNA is TGTGCCAGCAGTTTGGGACAAGGGCCCGGCGATGAGCAGTTCTTC. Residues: CASSLGQGPGDEQFF.

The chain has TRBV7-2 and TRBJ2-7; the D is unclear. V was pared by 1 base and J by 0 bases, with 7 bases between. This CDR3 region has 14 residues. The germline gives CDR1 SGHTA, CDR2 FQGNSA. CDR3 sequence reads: CASSLDRDSYEQYF. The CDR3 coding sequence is TGTGCCAGCAGCTTAGACAGAGACTCCTACGAGCAGTACTTC.

The CDR3, as DNA: TGTGCCAGCAGTGATTTGGGATACGAGCAGTACGTC. It is translated as CASSDLGYEQYV. The chain has TRBV6-1 and TRBJ2-7, with D unresolved. The CDR3 contains 12 residues. V lost 3 bases, J lost 4 bases, and 7 bases lay in between. Germline V gives CDR1 MNHNS, CDR2 SASEGT.

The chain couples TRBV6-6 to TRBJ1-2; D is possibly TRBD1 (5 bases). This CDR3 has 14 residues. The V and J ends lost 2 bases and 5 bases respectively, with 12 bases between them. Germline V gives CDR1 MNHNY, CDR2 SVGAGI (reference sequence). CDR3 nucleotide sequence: TGTGCCAGCAGTTACCGGACGGGGCCATATGGCTACACCTTC. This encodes CASSYRTGPYGYTF.

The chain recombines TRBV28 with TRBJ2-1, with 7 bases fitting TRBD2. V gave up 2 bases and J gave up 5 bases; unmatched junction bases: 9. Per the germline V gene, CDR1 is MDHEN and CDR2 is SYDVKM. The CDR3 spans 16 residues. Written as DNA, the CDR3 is TGTGCCAGCAGTTTAACCCCCCTAGCGGCCGACAATGAGCAGTTCTTC. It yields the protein CASSLTPLAADNEQFF.

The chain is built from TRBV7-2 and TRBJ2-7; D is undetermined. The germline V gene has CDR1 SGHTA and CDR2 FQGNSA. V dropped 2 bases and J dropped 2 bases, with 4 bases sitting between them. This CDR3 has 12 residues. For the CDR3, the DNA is TGTGCCAGCAGCTTACGCCCCTACGAGCAGTACTTC. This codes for CASSLRPYEQYF.

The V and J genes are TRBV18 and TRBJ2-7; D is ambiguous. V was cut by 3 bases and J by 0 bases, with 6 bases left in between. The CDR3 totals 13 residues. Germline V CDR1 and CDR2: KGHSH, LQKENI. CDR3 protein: CASSPAPSYEQYV. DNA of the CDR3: TGTGCCAGCTCACCTGCCCCCTCCTACGAGCAGTACGTC.

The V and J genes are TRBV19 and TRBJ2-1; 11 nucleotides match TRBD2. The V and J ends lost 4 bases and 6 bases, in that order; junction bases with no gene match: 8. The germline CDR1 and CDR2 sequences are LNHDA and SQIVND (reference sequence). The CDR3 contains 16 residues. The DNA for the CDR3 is TGTGCCAGTAGTACCCAACTAGCGGGAGTCCGCAATGAGCAGTTCTTC. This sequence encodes CASSTQLAGVRNEQFF.

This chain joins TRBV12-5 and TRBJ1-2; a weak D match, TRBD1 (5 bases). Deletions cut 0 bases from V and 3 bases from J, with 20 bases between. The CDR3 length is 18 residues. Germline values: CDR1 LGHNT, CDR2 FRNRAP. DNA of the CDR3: TGTGCTAGTGGTTTGGTTTTGGGTACCCGGGACGTATACTATGGCTACACCTTC. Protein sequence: CASGLVLGTRDVYYGYTF.

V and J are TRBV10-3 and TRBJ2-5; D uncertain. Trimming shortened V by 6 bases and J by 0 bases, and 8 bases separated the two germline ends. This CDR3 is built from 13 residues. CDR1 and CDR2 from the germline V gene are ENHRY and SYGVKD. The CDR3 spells CAISTADQETQYF. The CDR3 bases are TGTGCCATCAGCACAGCAGACCAAGAGACCCAGTACTTC.

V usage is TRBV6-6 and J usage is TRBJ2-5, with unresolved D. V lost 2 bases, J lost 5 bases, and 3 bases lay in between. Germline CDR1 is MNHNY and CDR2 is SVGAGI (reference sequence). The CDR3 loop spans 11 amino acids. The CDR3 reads CASSYGETQYF. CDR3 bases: TGTGCCAGCAGTTACGGCGAGACCCAGTACTTC.

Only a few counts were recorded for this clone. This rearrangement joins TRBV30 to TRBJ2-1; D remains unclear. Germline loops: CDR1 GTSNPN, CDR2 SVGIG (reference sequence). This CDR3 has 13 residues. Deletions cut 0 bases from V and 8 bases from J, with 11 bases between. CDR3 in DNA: TGTGCCTGGAGTGTACGCCCGATGGATGAGCAGTTCTTC. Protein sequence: CAWSVRPMDEQFF.

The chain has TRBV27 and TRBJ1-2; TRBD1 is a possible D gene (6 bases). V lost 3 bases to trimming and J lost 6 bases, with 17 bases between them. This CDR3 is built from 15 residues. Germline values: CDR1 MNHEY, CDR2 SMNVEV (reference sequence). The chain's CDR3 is CASSLQGRYSNGYTF. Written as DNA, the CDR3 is TGTGCCAGCAGTTTGCAGGGGAGGTACTCTAATGGCTACACCTTC.

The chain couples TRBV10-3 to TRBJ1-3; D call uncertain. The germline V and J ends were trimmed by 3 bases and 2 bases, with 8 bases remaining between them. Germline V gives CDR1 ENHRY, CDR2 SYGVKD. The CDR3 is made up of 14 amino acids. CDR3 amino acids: CAISERVAGNTIYF. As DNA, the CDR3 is TGTGCCATCAGTGAACGGGTAGCTGGAAACACCATATATTTT.